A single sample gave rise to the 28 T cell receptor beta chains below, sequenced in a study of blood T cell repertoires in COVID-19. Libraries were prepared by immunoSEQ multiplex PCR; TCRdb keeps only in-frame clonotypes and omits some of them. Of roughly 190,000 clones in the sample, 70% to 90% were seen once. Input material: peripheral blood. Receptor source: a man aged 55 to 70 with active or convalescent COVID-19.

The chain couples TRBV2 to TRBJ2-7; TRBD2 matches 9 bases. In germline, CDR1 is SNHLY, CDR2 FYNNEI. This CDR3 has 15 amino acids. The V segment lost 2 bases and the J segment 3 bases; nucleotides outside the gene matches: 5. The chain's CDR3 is CASSERAGGVYEQYF. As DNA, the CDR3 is TGTGCCAGCAGTGAAAGAGCGGGGGGCGTCTACGAGCAGTACTTC.

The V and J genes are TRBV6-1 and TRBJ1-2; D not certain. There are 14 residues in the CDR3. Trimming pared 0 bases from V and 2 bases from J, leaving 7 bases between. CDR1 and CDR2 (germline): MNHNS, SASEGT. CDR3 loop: CASSEATDNYGYTF. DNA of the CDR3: TGTGCCAGCAGTGAAGCAACAGACAACTATGGCTACACCTTC.

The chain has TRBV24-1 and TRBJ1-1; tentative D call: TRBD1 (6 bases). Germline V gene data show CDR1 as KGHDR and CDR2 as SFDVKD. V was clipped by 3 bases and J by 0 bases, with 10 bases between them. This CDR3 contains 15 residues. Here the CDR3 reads CATSDPTGVNTEAFF. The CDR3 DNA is TGTGCCACCAGTGATCCGACAGGTGTGAACACTGAAGCTTTCTTT.

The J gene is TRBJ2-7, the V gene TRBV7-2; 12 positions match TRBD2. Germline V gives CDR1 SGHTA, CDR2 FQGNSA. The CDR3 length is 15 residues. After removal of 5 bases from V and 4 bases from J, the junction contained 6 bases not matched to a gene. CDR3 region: CASSRGLAGLYEQYF. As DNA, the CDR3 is TGTGCCAGCAGCCGTGGACTAGCGGGGTTATACGAGCAGTACTTC.

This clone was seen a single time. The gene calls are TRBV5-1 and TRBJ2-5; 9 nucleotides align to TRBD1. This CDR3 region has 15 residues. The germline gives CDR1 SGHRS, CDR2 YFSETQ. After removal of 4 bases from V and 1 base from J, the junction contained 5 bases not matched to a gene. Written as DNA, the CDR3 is TGCGCCAGCAGCGACGACAGGGGGTCCCAAGAGACCCAGTACTTC. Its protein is CASSDDRGSQETQYF.

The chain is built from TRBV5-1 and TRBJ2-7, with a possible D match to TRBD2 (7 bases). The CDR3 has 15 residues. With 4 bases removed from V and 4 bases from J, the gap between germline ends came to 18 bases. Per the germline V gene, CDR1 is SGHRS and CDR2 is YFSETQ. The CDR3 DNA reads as TGCGCCAGCAGCCCACCGGAGGGGGGGGCGTACGAGCAGTACTTC. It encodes CASSPPEGGAYEQYF.

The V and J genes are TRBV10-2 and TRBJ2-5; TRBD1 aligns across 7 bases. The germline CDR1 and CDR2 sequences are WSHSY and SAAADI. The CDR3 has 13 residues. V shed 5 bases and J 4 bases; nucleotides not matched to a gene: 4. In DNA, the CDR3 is TGCGCCAGCAGTAGGGACAGTCGAGAGACCCAGTACTTC. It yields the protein CASSRDSRETQYF.

The CDR3 DNA follows: TGTGCCAGCAGTTACTTGCTCAGGGGGCTTCGAGGCTACACCTTC. It specifies CASSYLLRGLRGYTF. The rearrangement uses TRBV6-2 or TRBV6-3 and TRBJ1-2; 8 bases map to TRBD1. This CDR3 has 15 amino acids. The V gene end was trimmed by 1 base and the J gene end by 8 bases; junction bases not matched to a gene: 9. CDR1 is MNHEY, CDR2 SVGEGT, per germline.

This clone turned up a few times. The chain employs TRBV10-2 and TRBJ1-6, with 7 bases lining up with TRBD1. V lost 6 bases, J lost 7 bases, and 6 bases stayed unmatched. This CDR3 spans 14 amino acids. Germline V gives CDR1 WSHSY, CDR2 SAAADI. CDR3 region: CASRTGIGNSPLHF. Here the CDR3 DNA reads TGCGCCAGCAGGACAGGGATTGGGAATTCACCCCTCCACTTT.

This CDR3 is CASSQKLAGGGGGLWETQYF. CDR3 nucleotide sequence: TGTGCCAGCAGCCAAAAGCTCGCTGGTGGCGGGGGGGGGCTCTGGGAGACCCAGTACTTC. This chain joins TRBV4-2 and TRBJ2-5, with 9 bases aligning to TRBD2. Germline-derived CDR1 and CDR2 are LGHNA and YNFKEQ. V was pared by 2 bases and J by 5 bases, with 21 bases of the junction left unmatched. The CDR3 sequence is 20 residues long.

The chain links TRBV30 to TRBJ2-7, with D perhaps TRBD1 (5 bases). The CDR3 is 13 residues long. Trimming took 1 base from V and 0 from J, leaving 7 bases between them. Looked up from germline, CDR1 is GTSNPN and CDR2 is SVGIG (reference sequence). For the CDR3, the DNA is TGTGCCTGGAGTGAAGGGGACTCCTACGAGCAGTACTTC. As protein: CAWSEGDSYEQYF.

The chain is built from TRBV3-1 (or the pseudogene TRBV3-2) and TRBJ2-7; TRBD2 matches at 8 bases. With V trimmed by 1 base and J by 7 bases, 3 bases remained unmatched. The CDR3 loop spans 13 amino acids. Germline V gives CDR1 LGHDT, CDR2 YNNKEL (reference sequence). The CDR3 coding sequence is TGTGCCAGCAGCCAAGCGGGGGGGCGGGAGCAGTACTTC. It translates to CASSQAGGREQYF.

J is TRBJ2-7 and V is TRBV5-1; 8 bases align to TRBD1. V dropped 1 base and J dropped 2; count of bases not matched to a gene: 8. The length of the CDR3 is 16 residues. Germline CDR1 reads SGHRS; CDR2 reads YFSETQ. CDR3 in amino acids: CASSLIYQGATYEQYF. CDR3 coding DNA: TGCGCCAGCAGCTTGATCTATCAGGGGGCCACCTACGAGCAGTACTTC. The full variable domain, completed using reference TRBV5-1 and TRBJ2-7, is KAGVTQTPRYLIKTRGQQVTLSCSPISGHRSVSWYQQTPGQGLQFLFEYFSETQRNKGNFPGRFSGRQFSNSRSEMNVSTLELGDSALYLCASSLIYQGATYEQYFGPGTRLTVT.

The CDR3 DNA reads TGCGCCAGCAGCTTTGGAGGGGGCGCGGATACGCAGTATTTT. Amino acid sequence: CASSFGGGADTQYF. The gene calls are TRBV5-1 and TRBJ2-3; D may be TRBD1 (7 bases). Germline V gene data show CDR1 as SGHRS and CDR2 as YFSETQ. The CDR3 totals 14 residues. The germline V and J ends were trimmed by 2 bases and 6 bases, with 13 bases remaining between them.

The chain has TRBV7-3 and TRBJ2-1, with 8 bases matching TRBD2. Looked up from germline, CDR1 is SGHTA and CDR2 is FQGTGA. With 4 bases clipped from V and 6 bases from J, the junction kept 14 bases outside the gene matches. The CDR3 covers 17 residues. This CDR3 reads CASSSTSGGGGRNEQFF. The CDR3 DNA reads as TGTGCCAGCAGCTCGACGTCGGGGGGCGGGGGGCGCAATGAGCAGTTCTTC.

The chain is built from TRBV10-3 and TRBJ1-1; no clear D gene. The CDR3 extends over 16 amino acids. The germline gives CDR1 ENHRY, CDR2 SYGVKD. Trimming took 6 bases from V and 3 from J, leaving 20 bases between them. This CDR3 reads CAIRNGMGGLDTEAFF. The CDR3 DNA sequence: TGTGCCATCAGGAACGGGATGGGAGGGTTGGACACTGAAGCTTTCTTT.

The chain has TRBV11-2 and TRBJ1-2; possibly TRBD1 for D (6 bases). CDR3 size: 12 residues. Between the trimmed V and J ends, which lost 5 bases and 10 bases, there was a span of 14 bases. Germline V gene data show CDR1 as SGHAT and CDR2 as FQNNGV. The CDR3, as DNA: TGTGCCAGCAGCCCCCAGGGGCAGGACTACACCTTC. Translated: CASSPQGQDYTF.

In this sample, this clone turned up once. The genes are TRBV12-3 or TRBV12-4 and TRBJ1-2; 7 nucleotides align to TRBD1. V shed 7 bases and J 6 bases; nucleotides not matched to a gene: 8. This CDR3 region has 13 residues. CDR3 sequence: CASTPTGTHGYTF. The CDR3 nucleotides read TGTGCCAGCACCCCGACAGGGACGCATGGCTACACCTTC.

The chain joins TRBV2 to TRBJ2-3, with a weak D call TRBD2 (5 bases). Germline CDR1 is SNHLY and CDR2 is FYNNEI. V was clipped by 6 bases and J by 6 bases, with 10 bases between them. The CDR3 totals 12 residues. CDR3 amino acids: CASRPEVDTQYF. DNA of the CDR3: TGTGCCAGCAGGCCGGAGGTGGATACGCAGTATTTT.

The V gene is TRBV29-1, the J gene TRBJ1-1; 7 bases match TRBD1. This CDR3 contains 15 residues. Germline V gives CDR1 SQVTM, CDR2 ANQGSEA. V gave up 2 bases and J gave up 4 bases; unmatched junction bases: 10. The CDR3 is CSVEKQGPLITEAFF. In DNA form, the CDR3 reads TGCAGCGTTGAAAAACAGGGGCCCCTTATCACTGAAGCTTTCTTT.

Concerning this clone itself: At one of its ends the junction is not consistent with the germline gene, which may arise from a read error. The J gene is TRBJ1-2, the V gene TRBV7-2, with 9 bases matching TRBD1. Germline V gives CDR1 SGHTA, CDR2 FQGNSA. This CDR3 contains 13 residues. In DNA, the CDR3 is TGTGCCAGCAGCCTTTTGCGGGACAGGGACTTTTGTTTC. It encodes CASSLLRDRDFCF.

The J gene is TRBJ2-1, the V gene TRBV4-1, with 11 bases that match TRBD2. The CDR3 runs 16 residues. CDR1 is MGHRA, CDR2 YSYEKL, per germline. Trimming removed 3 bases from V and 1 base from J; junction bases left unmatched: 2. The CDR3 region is CASSQVAGGSYNEQFF. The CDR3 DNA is TGCGCCAGCAGCCAGGTAGCGGGGGGGTCCTACAATGAGCAGTTCTTC.

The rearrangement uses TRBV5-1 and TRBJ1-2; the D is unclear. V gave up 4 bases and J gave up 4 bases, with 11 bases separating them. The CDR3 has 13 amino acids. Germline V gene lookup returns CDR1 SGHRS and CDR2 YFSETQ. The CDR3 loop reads CASSPEGGYGYTF. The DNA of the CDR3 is TGCGCCAGCAGCCCTGAGGGAGGCTATGGCTACACCTTC.

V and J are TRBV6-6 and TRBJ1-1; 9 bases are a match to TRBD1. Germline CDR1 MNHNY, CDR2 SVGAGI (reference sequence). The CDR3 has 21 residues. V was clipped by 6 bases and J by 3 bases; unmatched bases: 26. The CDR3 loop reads CASSTRPEPGQGFPADTEAFF. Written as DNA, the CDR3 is TGTGCCAGCAGCACTAGACCCGAACCGGGACAGGGTTTTCCTGCCGACACTGAAGCTTTCTTT.

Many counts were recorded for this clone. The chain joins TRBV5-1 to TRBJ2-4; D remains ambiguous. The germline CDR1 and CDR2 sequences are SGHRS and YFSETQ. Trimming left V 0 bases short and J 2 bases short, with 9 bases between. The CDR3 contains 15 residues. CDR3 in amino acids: CASSLGGRSKNIQYF. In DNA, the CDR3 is TGCGCCAGCAGCTTGGGTGGGCGTTCCAAAAACATTCAGTACTTC.

The CDR3 sequence is CASSTLQGVAEAFF. The CDR3 bases are TGTGCCAGCAGCACGCTACAGGGAGTGGCTGAAGCTTTCTTT. The chain combines TRBV11-2 with TRBJ1-1, with a weak D call TRBD1 (6 bases). Germline CDR1 SGHAT, CDR2 FQNNGV. Trimming removed 5 bases at V and 6 bases at J, with 16 bases between. This CDR3 region has 14 residues. Based on the CDR3 plus reference TRBV11-2 and TRBJ1-1, the full variable domain is EAGVAQSPRYKIIEKRQSVAFWCNPISGHATLYWYQQILGQGPKLLIQFQNNGVVDDSQLPKDRFSAERLKGVDSTLKIQPAKLEDSAVYLCASSTLQGVAEAFFGQGTRLTVV.

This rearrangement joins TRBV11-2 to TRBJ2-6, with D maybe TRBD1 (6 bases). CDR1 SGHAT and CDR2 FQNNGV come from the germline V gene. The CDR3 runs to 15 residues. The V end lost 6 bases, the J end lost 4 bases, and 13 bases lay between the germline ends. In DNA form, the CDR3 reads TGTGCCAGCAGTTTTATGGGGGCCGGGGCCAACGTCCTGACTTTC. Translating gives CASSFMGAGANVLTF.

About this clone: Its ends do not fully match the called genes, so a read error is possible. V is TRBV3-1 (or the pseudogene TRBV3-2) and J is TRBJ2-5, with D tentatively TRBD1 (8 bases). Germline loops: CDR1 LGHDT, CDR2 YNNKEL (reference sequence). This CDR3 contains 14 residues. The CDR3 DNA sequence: TGTGCCAGCAGTCAAGTACAGGGGGGGGAGACCCAGTACTTC. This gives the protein CASSQVQGGETQYF.